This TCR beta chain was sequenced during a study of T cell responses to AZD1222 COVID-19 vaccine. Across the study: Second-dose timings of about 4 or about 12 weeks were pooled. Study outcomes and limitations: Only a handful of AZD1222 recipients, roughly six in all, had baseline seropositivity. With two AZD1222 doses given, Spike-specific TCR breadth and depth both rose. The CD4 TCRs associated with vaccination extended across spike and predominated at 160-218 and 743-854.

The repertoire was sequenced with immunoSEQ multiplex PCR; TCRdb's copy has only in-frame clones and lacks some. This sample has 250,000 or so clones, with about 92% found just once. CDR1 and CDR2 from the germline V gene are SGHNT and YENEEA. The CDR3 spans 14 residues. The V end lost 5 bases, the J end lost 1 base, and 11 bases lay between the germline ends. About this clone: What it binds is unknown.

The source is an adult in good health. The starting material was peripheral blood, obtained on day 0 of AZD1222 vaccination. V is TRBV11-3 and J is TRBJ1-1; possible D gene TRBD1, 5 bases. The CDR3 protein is CASSRDFGNTEAFF. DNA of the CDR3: TGTGCCAGCAGCCGGGACTTCGGGAACACTGAAGCTTTCTTT.